These T cell receptor beta chains were read from a single sample in a study of human T cells and chemical hapten exposure. TCRdb called the RACE reads again in MiXCR, with one record for every CDR3 protein. The profile covers roughly 160,000 distinct CDR3 sequences, with roughly 15% appearing a single time and 1.7% taken by the ten largest. Sequencing used whole blood, obtained in connection with sensitization to the hapten diphenylcyclopropenone (DPC). The receptor set was obtained from a woman in her 30s with alopecia areata. Some clones in this sample may be carry-over from other donors' samples. Each CDR3 is given with its conserved first and last residue. D genes are given only for firm matches. Clone size appears in some rows only: once, few, many, or a class for an expanded clone.

clone size | D gene | J gene | V gene | CDR3 DNA | CDR3 protein
. | . | TRBJ2-2 | TRBV10-3 | TGTGCCATCAGTGAGTCGTTAAACACCGGGGAGCTGTTTTTT | CAISESLNTGELFF
few | . | TRBJ1-5 | TRBV28 | TGTGCCAGCAGCTCGATTCAGCCCCAGCATTTT | CASSSIQPQHF
many | . | TRBJ2-4 | TRBV5-1 | TGCGCCAGCAGCTTGGCCGGTTTGTCCTTGGACATTCAGTACTTC | CASSLAGLSLDIQYF
many | . | TRBJ2-7 | TRBV5-1 | TGCGCCAGCAGCTTGGTCCTAGGCCCGTACGAGCAGTACTTC | CASSLVLGPYEQYF
. | TRBD2 | TRBJ2-5 | TRBV10-2 | TGCGCCAGCGGGTCGGGACTAGCGGGAGGGCAAGAGACCCAGTACTTC | CASGSGLAGGQETQYF
few | . | TRBJ2-2 | TRBV28 | TGTGCCAGCAGTTTCCATCGCTTCGGGGAGCTGTTTTTT | CASSFHRFGELFF
few | TRBD2 | TRBJ2-1 | TRBV12-3/TRBV12-4 | TGTGCCAGCAGGCCCGGGACTAGCGGGAGCGCCGGACAGGGTGGGCAGTTCTTC | CASRPGTSGSAGQGGQFF
few | . | TRBJ1-2 | TRBV5-1 | TGCGCCAGCAGCTTGTGGAACAGGATTGGTAGTTCCGGTGGCTACACCTTC | CASSLWNRIGSSGGYTF
. | TRBD2 | TRBJ2-3 | TRBV19 | TGTGCCACCTTTAGCGGGGGGGGAACAGATACGCAGTATTTT | CATFSGGGTDTQYF
few | . | TRBJ2-2 | TRBV12-3/TRBV12-4 | TGTGCCACCCGACAGCTCGTCGACACCGGGGAGCTGTTTTTT | CATRQLVDTGELFF
. | . | TRBJ2-5 | TRBV5-1 | TGCGCCAGCAGCTCGACAGCTACTCAAGAGACCCAGTACTTC | CASSSTATQETQYF
many | . | TRBJ2-7 | TRBV2 | TGTGCCAGCATGCACGAGCCCGGGGGATACGAGCAGTACTTC | CASMHEPGGYEQYF
few | . | TRBJ2-7 | TRBV6-5 | TGTGCCAGCAGTTTTGCACGGGGGGCCCTTGGGGACGAGCAGTACTTC | CASSFARGALGDEQYF
many | . | TRBJ1-6 | TRBV3-1 | TGTGCCAGCAGCCTCGGACAGTCTAATTCACCCCTCCACTTT | CASSLGQSNSPLHF
few | . | TRBJ2-1 | TRBV5-4 | TGTGCCAGCAGCTTGGATCCCAGCCCCAATGAGCAGTTCTTC | CASSLDPSPNEQFF
few | TRBD1 | TRBJ1-2 | TRBV27 | TGTGCCAGCAGGTCGACAGGGGGCTTCTATGGCTACACCTTC | CASRSTGGFYGYTF
. | . | TRBJ2-6 | TRBV7-2 | TGTGCCAGCAGCTTCCCTCGCTCTGGGGCCAACGTCCTGACTTTC | CASSFPRSGANVLTF
few | . | TRBJ2-2 | TRBV7-9 | TGTGCCAGCAGCTTATCTTTTGGAACTAACACCGGGGAGCTGTTTTTT | CASSLSFGTNTGELFF
few | . | TRBJ2-7 | TRBV27 | TGTGCCAGCAGTTTATTTGGGGACGGACCCTACGAGCAGTACTTC | CASSLFGDGPYEQYF
. | TRBD1 | TRBJ2-1 | TRBV19 | TGTGCCAGTAGTATGGGGTTAGGGGGCCGCAATGAGCAGTTCTTC | CASSMGLGGRNEQFF
few | . | TRBJ2-1 | TRBV25-1 | TGTGCCAGCAGTTCGGGGGTCTCCTACAATGAGCAGTTCTTC | CASSSGVSYNEQFF
few | TRBD1 | TRBJ2-1 | TRBV11-2 | TGTGCCAGCAGCTTACCGGGACAGGGTTACAATGAGCAGTTCTTC | CASSLPGQGYNEQFF
few | . | TRBJ2-3 | TRBV18 | TGTGCCAGCTCACCGGGTGAGGGCCGAGGCACAGATACGCAGTATTTT | CASSPGEGRGTDTQYF
few | . | TRBJ1-5 | TRBV19 | TGTGCCAGTAGAGGACAGTCCCGCGATCAGCCCCAGCATTTT | CASRGQSRDQPQHF
. | . | TRBJ1-5 | TRBV12-3/TRBV12-4 | TGTGCCAGCAGTCTCTTAAGTGGTCAGCCCCAGCATTTT | CASSLLSGQPQHF
few | . | TRBJ1-1 | TRBV9 | TGTGCCAGCAGCGTAGTTTCGGGGACCGACACTGAAGCTTTCTTT | CASSVVSGTDTEAFF
few | . | TRBJ2-3 | TRBV12-5 | TGTGCTAGTGGTTTGGGACAAGATACGCAGTATTTT | CASGLGQDTQYF
. | . | TRBJ1-2 | TRBV28 | TGTGCCAGCAGTTTAACGTCCAGTGGCTACACCTTC | CASSLTSSGYTF
. | . | TRBJ1-5 | TRBV18 | TGTGCCAGCTCACCATATATGGGGGCCGGAGATCAGCCCCAGCATTTT | CASSPYMGAGDQPQHF
few | . | TRBJ2-3 | TRBV10-2 | TGCGCCAGCAGTGAGTCTTGGGGCCCCGGGACAGATACGCAGTATTTT | CASSESWGPGTDTQYF
. | TRBD1 | TRBJ2-7 | TRBV4-3 | TGCGCCAGCTCCCGGGACAGATTCTACGAGCAGTACTTC | CASSRDRFYEQYF
. | TRBD2 | TRBJ2-7 | TRBV11-3 | TGTGCCAGCAGCTTAGCAGGGAGGGACGAGCAGTACTTC | CASSLAGRDEQYF
many | . | TRBJ2-2 | TRBV6-2/TRBV6-3 | TGTGCCAGCAGCCCAGATAACAGGGCCGGGGAGCTGTTTTTT | CASSPDNRAGELFF
few | TRBD1 | TRBJ1-6 | TRBV14 | TGTGCCAGCACTAAAGGGGGCACAGGGTATAATTCACCCCTCCACTTT | CASTKGGTGYNSPLHF
many | . | TRBJ2-1 | TRBV6-2/TRBV6-3 | TGTGCCAGCAGCCCACTATACAATGAGCAGTTCTTC | CASSPLYNEQFF
few | . | TRBJ2-5 | TRBV29-1 | TGCAGCGTTTCAGGGGAGGGGGAGACCCAGTACTTC | CSVSGEGETQYF
. | . | TRBJ1-6 | TRBV7-3 | TGTGCCAGCAGCTTAGGGGGCGGACCCTATAATTCACCCCTCCACTTT | CASSLGGGPYNSPLHF
few | TRBD2 | TRBJ2-2 | TRBV7-9 | TGTGCCAGCAGCTCGGGACTAGCGGGAGGAACTTTCACCGGGGAGCTGTTTTTT | CASSSGLAGGTFTGELFF
. | TRBD2 | TRBJ2-5 | TRBV5-1 | TGCGCCAGCAGCGGGGGACTAGCGGGAAAAGAGACCCAGTACTTC | CASSGGLAGKETQYF
few | TRBD1 | TRBJ2-2 | TRBV12-3/TRBV12-4 | TGTGCCAGCAGTTTGATGTTGTTAGGGGGCAGGGCAGTAAGGGAGCTGTTTTTT | CASSLMLLGGRAVRELFF
. | . | TRBJ1-2 | TRBV14 | TGTGCCAGCAGCCAAGGCGGACTCCCACTTGGCTACACCTTC | CASSQGGLPLGYTF
few | TRBD1 | TRBJ2-5 | TRBV11-2 | TGTGCCAGCAGCCTGTGGACAGGATCTCAAGAGACCCAGTACTTC | CASSLWTGSQETQYF
. | TRBD2 | TRBJ2-7 | TRBV7-2 | TGTGCCAGCAGCTCAAGTACTAGCGTCGAGCAGTACTTC | CASSSSTSVEQYF
many | . | TRBJ2-2 | TRBV11-2 | TGTGCCAGCAGCTTAGCTCGGAGCACCGGGGAGCTGTTTTTT | CASSLARSTGELFF
many | TRBD1 | TRBJ2-2 | TRBV7-8 | TGTGCCAGCAGCTCCCGACTACAGGGGGTCGATAGCACCGGGGAGCTGTTTTTT | CASSSRLQGVDSTGELFF
. | TRBD2 | TRBJ2-7 | TRBV20-1 | TGCAGTGCCCCCGGACTAGCGGGAGGTTCGTGCGAGCAGTACTTC | CSAPGLAGGSCEQYF
many | . | TRBJ2-1 | TRBV30 | TGTGCCTGGAGCGAGTGGGCAGAGACCTACAATGAGCAGTTCTTC | CAWSEWAETYNEQFF
few | TRBD1 | TRBJ2-7 | TRBV27 | TGTGCCACCAGAAAAACAGGGGTGGGAGAGCAGTACTTC | CATRKTGVGEQYF
. | TRBD2 | TRBJ2-3 | TRBV20-1 | TGCAGTGCTAGAGATCACCTAGCGGGGCCCTTGGATACGCAGTATTTT | CSARDHLAGPLDTQYF
few | TRBD2 | TRBJ2-3 | TRBV28 | TGTGCCAGCAGATCAGGACTAGCGGGAGAAGATACGCAGTATTTT | CASRSGLAGEDTQYF
few | . | TRBJ2-4 | TRBV28 | TGTGCCAGCAGTTGGGAGGATCCCGCCAAAAACATTCAGTACTTC | CASSWEDPAKNIQYF
many | . | TRBJ2-1 | TRBV7-2 | TGTGCCAGCAGCTTAGTCGGCGGGAACTACAATGAGCAGTTCTTC | CASSLVGGNYNEQFF
. | . | TRBJ1-4 | TRBV18 | TGTGCCAGCTCACCCTCCATCACGGAAGCCAATGAAAAACTGTTTTTT | CASSPSITEANEKLFF
many | . | TRBJ1-2 | TRBV6-6 | TGTGCCAGCAGTGTGGACAGTCGGAACTATGGCTACACCTTC | CASSVDSRNYGYTF
. | . | TRBJ1-5 | TRBV6-6 | TGTGCCAGCAGTGCGGACTCAAGGAGGGGTCCCCAGCATTTT | CASSADSRRGPQHF
many | TRBD1 | TRBJ1-1 | TRBV7-2 | TGTGCCAGCAGTCGGACAGGGAGAAGAAACACTGAAGCTTTCTTT | CASSRTGRRNTEAFF